A selection of T cell receptor beta chains follows, all from one sample in a study of cytomegalovirus exposure and HLA in healthy donors. Only in-frame clones appear in the TCRdb table, and some are missing; sequencing was by immunoSEQ multiplex PCR. This sample has some 190,000 clones, with 65% to 85% found just once. Input material: PBMCs. The receptor set was obtained from a boy aged 2 to 10 in good health and CMV-seronegative. The conserved cysteine and the conserved F or W are not part of the CDR3 here.

TRBV6-5	TRBJ1-2	ASTENPQGVYGYT
TRBV7-8	TRBJ2-2	ASSLSHWGTRLAGGTGELF
TRBV5-4	TRBJ2-7	ASSHDTGVPYEQY
TRBV15	TRBJ1-1	ATSRGQGSEAF
TRBV5-6	TRBJ1-5	ASSLRVGTNNQPQH
TRBV4-3	TRBJ2-2	ASSQVYREVTGELF
TRBV2	TRBJ1-2	ASTAVVKAGYT
TRBV6-5	TRBJ1-2	ASSYATGNYGYT
TRBV7-9	TRBJ1-3	SSSSSPQGTGNTIY
TRBV18	TRBJ1-2	ASSPVRDTNYGYT
TRBV7-9	TRBJ1-1	ASSGQTNTEAF
TRBV5-1	TRBJ1-4	ASALAGPNEKLF
TRBV29-1	TRBJ1-1	SVGYRGQGNTEAF
TRBV4-3	TRBJ2-2	ASSPKWGGRDTGELF
TRBV15	TRBJ2-4	ATSRDKGLSGHNYKNIQY
TRBV11-3	TRBJ1-1	ASSLRQGTEAF
TRBV12-2	TRBJ1-1	ASRPFWRPPEAF
TRBV6-1	TRBJ1-3	ASSKDRSAGNTIY
TRBV6-6	TRBJ1-5	ASSHVPGVQPQH
TRBV13	TRBJ2-1	ASSYGTAGMNEQF